This T cell receptor beta chain was observed in a study of blood T cell repertoires in COVID-19. The protocol was immunoSEQ multiplex PCR, while the TCRdb copy is restricted to in-frame clones and leaves out a portion. The sample holds about 130,000 clones, 79% seen once. Sequencing was done on a sample of peripheral blood. This TCR was recovered from a middle-aged man with active or convalescent COVID-19.

The CDR3 is CASSSYGAGTGTEAFF. CDR3 nucleotides: TGCGCCAGCAGCTCGTACGGGGCCGGGACAGGAACTGAAGCTTTCTTT. This sequence joins TRBV5-1 and TRBJ1-1; TRBD1 aligns across 8 bases. Germline V gives CDR1 SGHRS, CDR2 YFSETQ. The length of the CDR3 is 16 residues. The V segment lost 3 bases and the J segment 5 bases; nucleotides outside the gene matches: 12.